One and the same sample provided the 17 T cell receptor beta chains below, sequenced in a study of Ad26.COV2.S vaccination and SARS-CoV-2 variants. Indicated treatment: around 19 received Ad26.COV2.S at low or high dose, single or two shots; about 5 received placebo; per-sample allocation not given. Samples came from day 63 after the first vaccine or placebo injection. Only in-frame clones appear in the TCRdb table, and some are missing; sequencing was by immunoSEQ multiplex PCR. The top ten clones hold about 10% of a sample with 380,000 or so clones, about 88% of them seen once. Sequenced material: peripheral blood, taken in a trial of Ad26.COV2.S vaccine versus placebo. Every receptor here comes from a person between 18 and 60 years old who received the Ad26.COV2.S COVID-19 vaccine or a placebo.

V is TRBV28 and J is TRBJ1-1, with D hard to call. The germline V gene encodes CDR1 MDHEN and CDR2 SYDVKM. V gave up 5 bases and J gave up 3 bases, with 10 bases separating them. The CDR3 has 13 amino acids. As DNA, the CDR3 is TGTGCCAGCAGTACTACGCGGGACACTGAAGCTTTCTTT. This translates into CASSTTRDTEAFF.

V is TRBV19 and J is TRBJ2-2; 11 nucleotides match TRBD1. Germline CDR1 LNHDA, CDR2 SQIVND (reference sequence). CDR3 length: 15 residues. The V segment lost 4 bases and the J segment 6 bases; nucleotides outside the gene matches: 4. This CDR3 reads CASSTGTGGPGELFF. CDR3 bases: TGTGCCAGTAGTACCGGGACAGGGGGTCCCGGGGAGCTGTTTTTT. The full variable domain, completed using reference TRBV19 and TRBJ2-2, is DGGITQSPKYLFRKEGQNVTLSCEQNLNHDAMYWYRQDPGQGLRLIYYSQIVNDFQKGDIAEGYSVSREKKESFPLTVTSAQKNPTAFYLCASSTGTGGPGELFFGEGSRLTVL.

J is TRBJ2-3 and V is TRBV12-5, with D unclear. Germline values: CDR1 LGHNT, CDR2 FRNRAP. The CDR3 is made up of 17 amino acids. Between the trimmed V and J ends, which lost 6 bases and 7 bases, there was a span of 26 bases. The CDR3 sequence: CASGPRPPGPEFYTQYF. Here the CDR3 DNA reads TGTGCTAGTGGCCCCCGTCCCCCCGGGCCCGAATTTTATACGCAGTATTTT.

The J gene is TRBJ1-5, the V gene TRBV6-6; maybe TRBD1 (6 bases). Trimming stripped 6 bases from V and 5 bases from J, with 17 bases between. Germline lookup yields CDR1 MNHNY and CDR2 SVGAGI (reference sequence). This CDR3 comprises 15 residues. The CDR3 DNA is TGTGCCAGCAGCCAGGACAGAATAGGCGATCAGCCCCAGCATTTT. Translating it yields CASSQDRIGDQPQHF.

This clone was detected only a few times. The chain is built from TRBV4-3 and TRBJ2-3; D possibly corresponds to TRBD2 (5 bases). Germline CDR1 LGHNA, CDR2 YSLEER. The CDR3 extends over 17 amino acids. Trimming took off 0 bases at V and 4 bases at J, with 17 bases between the two ends. DNA for the CDR3: TGCGCCAGCAGCCAAGATTGGGAGACCCGAAGGGCAGATACGCAGTATTTT. Translated: CASSQDWETRRADTQYF.

This clone came up a few times. The gene calls are TRBV29-1 and TRBJ2-1; TRBD2 matches at 8 bases. The germline CDR1 and CDR2 sequences are SQVTM and ANQGSEA. The CDR3 sequence is 12 residues long. The V and J ends lost 6 bases and 2 bases, in that order; junction bases with no gene match: 0. The CDR3 here is CSVAGAYNEQFF. CDR3 sequence (DNA): TGCAGCGTAGCGGGGGCCTACAATGAGCAGTTCTTC.

The chain links TRBV5-1 to TRBJ2-1, with a weak D call TRBD2 (6 bases). The CDR3 totals 15 residues. Germline V gene sequence: CDR1 SGHRS, CDR2 YFSETQ. Trimming pared 3 bases from V and 1 base from J, leaving 11 bases between. The CDR3 DNA follows: TGCGCCAGCAGCTCAAGTAGCGGATCCTACAATGAGCAGTTCTTC. It is translated as CASSSSSGSYNEQFF.

The chain employs TRBV6-2 or TRBV6-3 and TRBJ2-1, with D perhaps TRBD2 (6 bases). Germline CDR1 and CDR2: MNHEY and SVGEGT. V was pared by 3 bases and J by 4 bases, with 13 bases between. The CDR3 is made up of 15 amino acids. The CDR3 loop reads CASSYWGGTYNEQFF. In nucleotides, the CDR3 is TGTGCCAGCAGTTATTGGGGAGGAACGTACAATGAGCAGTTCTTC.

The chain couples TRBV19 to TRBJ2-5; the match to TRBD2 covers 10 bases. The length of the CDR3 is 15 residues. V lost 5 bases and J lost 4; bases outside the gene matches: 7. Germline V lookup: CDR1 LNHDA, CDR2 SQIVND (reference sequence). As DNA, the CDR3 is TGTGCCAGTAGTTCTAGCGGGAGTTTAGGAGAGACCCAGTACTTC. Translating gives CASSSSGSLGETQYF.

V gene TRBV12-3 or TRBV12-4 combines with J gene TRBJ2-3, with D perhaps given as TRBD1 or TRBD2 (5 bases each). Trimming removed 10 bases from V and 5 bases from J, with 10 bases in between. CDR3 length: 11 amino acids. The CDR3 protein is CATQRGDTQYF. The CDR3 DNA sequence: TGTGCCACCCAGAGGGGAGATACGCAGTATTTT.

The chain's CDR3 is CASSPPGAGGEFF. The DNA of the CDR3 is TGCGCCAGCAGTCCCCCCGGGGCAGGGGGGGAGTTCTTC. This rearrangement joins TRBV10-2 to TRBJ2-1; D tentatively fits TRBD1 or TRBD2 (7 bases each). Deletions cut 5 bases from V and 14 bases from J, with 19 bases between. The CDR3 sequence is 13 residues long. Germline-derived CDR1 and CDR2 are WSHSY and SAAADI.

This chain links TRBV9 with TRBJ1-1; 8 bases align to TRBD1. The CDR3 totals 16 residues. CDR1 and CDR2 from the germline V gene are SGDLS and YYNGEE. Trimming at V came to 0 bases and at J to 3 bases, leaving 7 bases not matched to a gene. CDR3 in amino acids: CASSVAAGGVYTEAFF. The CDR3 nucleotides are TGTGCCAGCAGCGTAGCAGCAGGGGGCGTATACACTGAAGCTTTCTTT.

The genes are TRBV19 and TRBJ1-6, with D maybe TRBD1 (6 bases). Germline V gene sequence: CDR1 LNHDA, CDR2 SQIVND (reference sequence). Trimming pared 7 bases from V and 7 bases from J, leaving 14 bases between. This CDR3 contains 14 residues. CDR3 sequence (DNA): TGTGCCAGTAAGCAGGACAGCACAAATTCACCCCTCCACTTT. This codes for CASKQDSTNSPLHF.

The V and J genes are TRBV7-2 and TRBJ2-5, with 9 bases fitting TRBD1. The germline CDR1 and CDR2 sequences are SGHTA and FQGNSA. V shed 4 bases and J 12 bases; nucleotides not matched to a gene: 12. The CDR3 is 14 residues long. This chain's CDR3 is CASSSIGGDRVEYF. The CDR3 DNA reads as TGTGCCAGCAGCTCTATAGGGGGGGACAGGGTGGAGTACTTC.

The rearrangement uses TRBV5-1 and TRBJ2-7; D unclear. CDR1 SGHRS and CDR2 YFSETQ come from the germline V gene. This CDR3 is built from 13 residues. V dropped 7 bases and J dropped 0 bases, with 11 bases sitting between them. The CDR3 DNA is TGCGCCAGCGGTACTCTAGACTCCTACGAGCAGTACTTC. It codes for CASGTLDSYEQYF.

The J gene is TRBJ2-5, the V gene TRBV2; D call uncertain. The V gene's germline CDR1 is SNHLY and CDR2 FYNNEI. V was pared by 3 bases and J by 3 bases, with 11 bases between. The CDR3 extends over 14 amino acids. DNA for the CDR3: TGTGCCAGCAGTGAGACGATGCCGAAAGAGACCCAGTACTTC. It yields the protein CASSETMPKETQYF. Looking up the rest from reference TRBV2 and TRBJ2-5 gives the full variable domain: EPEVTQTPSHQVTQMGQEVILRCVPISNHLYFYWYRQILGQKVEFLVSFYNNEISEKSEIFDDQFSVERPDGSNFTLKIRSTKLEDSAMYFCASSETMPKETQYFGPGTRLLVL.

This clone has only a few counts. J is TRBJ1-5 and V is TRBV27; D remains ambiguous. The V gene lost 5 bases and the J gene lost 4 bases, with 9 bases spanning the gap. The CDR3 totals 13 residues. Germline V gene lookup returns CDR1 MNHEY and CDR2 SMNVEV (reference sequence). CDR3 DNA sequence: TGTGCCAGCAGTCCCCTCAGAAATCAGCCCCAGCATTTT. Translation gives CASSPLRNQPQHF.